This TCR beta chain was recorded in a study of cytomegalovirus exposure and HLA in healthy donors. Study findings and constraints: Differences between HLA loci emerged in a later analysis of TCR association rates, with DRB1 most and HLA-C fewest. From TCR beta sequences, most subjects' HLA-A and HLA-B alleles were reportedly predicted accurately.

V gave up 5 bases and J gave up 7 bases; unmatched junction bases: 7. Germline loops: CDR1 SNHLY, CDR2 FYNNEI. The CDR3 totals 14 residues. PCR amplification relied on 60 Vbeta primers (plus 13 Jbeta primers). TCRdb's copy holds only in-frame clones and misses some; the assay was immunoSEQ multiplex PCR. The profile shows about 190,000 clones, roughly 90% of them singletons. With respect to this clone: The antigen remains unidentified.

Material: PBMCs. The chain joins TRBV2 to TRBJ1-5, with 8 positions matching TRBD1. The receptor was derived from a boy between 2 and 10 years old in good health and CMV-seronegative. CDR3 coding DNA: TGTGCCAGCAGTCACGACAGGGGTAGCCAGCCCCAGCATTTT. This gives the protein CASSHDRGSQPQHF. Full variable domain (outside the CDR3, taken from reference TRBV2 and TRBJ1-5): EPEVTQTPSHQVTQMGQEVILRCVPISNHLYFYWYRQILGQKVEFLVSFYNNEISEKSEIFDDQFSVERPDGSNFTLKIRSTKLEDSAMYFCASSHDRGSQPQHFGDGTRLSIL.